Below are 8 T cell receptor beta chains sequenced from a single sample in a study of a mutant IDH1 vaccine in newly diagnosed glioma. The time point was: week 35, safety follow-up. With topical imiquimod, each dose of the vaccine consisted of 300 ug of mutant IDH1 20-mer peptide. Antigens for these TCRs are unknown. Sequencing used immunoSEQ multiplex PCR; TCRdb keeps in-frame clones, though not all of them. This sample carries 60,000 to 75,000 clones, more than 85% of them seen once, and the ten largest clones take 1.5% to 2.5%. The source material was PBMCs, sampled from a glioma patient whose treatment included an IDH1 peptide vaccine. The receptors here all came from a man under 40 with glioma.

The gene calls are TRBV9 and TRBJ2-7, with a weak D call TRBD1 (5 bases). From germline, CDR1 is SGDLS and CDR2 YYNGEE. This CDR3 has 13 residues. Trimming cost V 2 bases and J 5 bases, with 11 bases left between them. The CDR3 region is CASSVSTANEQYF. Here the CDR3 DNA reads TGTGCCAGCAGCGTGTCGACAGCGAACGAGCAGTACTTC.

The chain uses TRBV5-1 and TRBJ1-6, with TRBD1 identical over 9 bases. V trimming: 4 bases; J trimming: 10 bases; junction bases outside the gene matches: 9. Germline values: CDR1 SGHRS, CDR2 YFSETQ. The CDR3 runs to 15 residues. CDR3 amino acids: CASSRGDRVESPLHF. The DNA for the CDR3 is TGCGCCAGCAGCCGAGGGGACAGGGTGGAGTCACCCCTCCACTTT.

V and J are TRBV28 and TRBJ2-6; D unclear. V was cut by 3 bases and J by 0 bases, with 6 bases left in between. This CDR3 has 15 amino acids. The germline gives CDR1 MDHEN, CDR2 SYDVKM. CDR3 nucleotide sequence: TGTGCCAGCAGTTTTGGATCCTCTGGGGCCAACGTCCTGACTTTC. This sequence encodes CASSFGSSGANVLTF.

There are a few counts of this clone. J is TRBJ2-1 and V is TRBV19; 7 bases agree with TRBD2. The CDR3 is 16 amino acids. Trimming cost V 4 bases and J 4 bases; bases outside gene matches: 10. Germline CDR1 reads LNHDA; CDR2 reads SQIVND (reference sequence). CDR3 protein: CASSTGRGINYNEQFF. CDR3 DNA: TGTGCCAGTAGTACGGGGCGGGGGATTAATTACAATGAGCAGTTCTTC. The variable domain in full, completed from reference TRBV19 and TRBJ2-1, reads DGGITQSPKYLFRKEGQNVTLSCEQNLNHDAMYWYRQDPGQGLRLIYYSQIVNDFQKGDIAEGYSVSREKKESFPLTVTSAQKNPTAFYLCASSTGRGINYNEQFFGPGTRLTVL.

The chain links TRBV19 to TRBJ2-6; 8 bases match TRBD1. CDR1 is LNHDA and CDR2 is SQIVND in the germline V gene (reference sequence). Germline trimming cut 5 bases from V and 2 bases from J; bases unmatched to any gene: 8. This CDR3 is 17 amino acids long. CDR3 amino acids: CASSGGTGRAGANVLTF. CDR3 DNA: TGTGCCAGTAGTGGTGGGACAGGACGCGCTGGGGCCAACGTCCTGACTTTC.

In DNA, the CDR3 is TGTGCCAGCAGTTACGGGGGGTACGGAGGAACTGAAGCTTTCTTT. This codes for CASSYGGYGGTEAFF. J is TRBJ1-1 and V is TRBV6-5; perhaps TRBD1 as D (5 bases). The CDR3 consists of 15 residues. V lost 2 bases to trimming and J lost 5 bases, with 15 bases between them. Germline V gene data show CDR1 as MNHEY and CDR2 as SVGAGI.

The rearrangement joins TRBV7-9 to TRBJ1-2; 8 bases align to TRBD1. Germline V CDR1 and CDR2: SEHNR, FQNEAQ (reference sequence). This CDR3 has 14 residues. The trim removed 6 bases at V and 4 bases at J, leaving 7 bases unmatched. The CDR3 DNA follows: TGTGCCAGCAGTTCGCCGGGACAGGCCTATGGCTACACCTTC. Translation gives CASSSPGQAYGYTF.

V and J are TRBV2 and TRBJ2-7, with 8 bases that match TRBD1. The germline gives CDR1 SNHLY, CDR2 FYNNEI. V dropped 11 bases and J dropped 4; count of bases not matched to a gene: 13. The CDR3 sequence is 14 residues long. CDR3 amino acids: CAGKRGQEAYEQYF. CDR3 bases: TGTGCCGGGAAGAGGGGACAGGAAGCTTACGAGCAGTACTTC.